One sample yielded the 11 T cell receptor beta chains listed below, sequenced in a study of beta chain features in type 1 diabetes. Of the isolated RNA, all was reverse transcribed, and so the sequenced material was expressed TCRB transcripts. Clones were read by immunoSEQ multiplex PCR, and TCRdb kept only the in-frame ones, dropping some. The table shows about 360,000 clones, with roughly 12% occurring only once. What was sequenced was naive CD4+ T cells from blood. The receptors derive from a man between 18 and 29 years old in good health.

This clone has a handful of counts. The chain links TRBV5-1 to TRBJ1-2; TRBD1 agrees at 7 bases. The germline V gene has CDR1 SGHRS and CDR2 YFSETQ. V lost 4 bases and J lost 8; bases outside the gene matches: 11. The CDR3 has 14 amino acids. The CDR3 is CASSADRPGQGYTF. Here the CDR3 DNA reads TGCGCCAGCAGCGCGGACAGACCGGGACAGGGCTACACCTTC.

J is TRBJ2-1 and V is TRBV21-1; the D call TRBD2 from the table was never checked on the DNA. TRBV21-1 is assigned pseudogene status. This CDR3 has 16 residues. In DNA form, the CDR3 reads TGTGCCAGCAGCAATGAGACTAGCGGGAGGGCCTTCCCACAGTTCTTC. Translation gives CASSNETSGRAFPQFF.

This clone appeared a few times. This sequence joins TRBV27 and TRBJ1-6, with D perhaps matching TRBD1 (6 bases). Looked up from germline, CDR1 is MNHEY and CDR2 is SMNVEV (reference sequence). V lost 4 bases and J lost 5, with 15 bases in between. The CDR3 extends over 16 amino acids. CDR3 bases: TGTGCCAGCAGTTCCCGGGGGGGGGCTAATAATTCACCCCTCCACTTT. The encoded protein is CASSSRGGANNSPLHF.

The table lists this clone with a few counts. The rearrangement joins TRBV6-1 to TRBJ1-4; weak D call: TRBD1 (6 bases). Germline V gives CDR1 MNHNS, CDR2 SASEGT. The CDR3 extends over 15 amino acids. Between the trimmed V and J ends, which lost 4 bases and 6 bases, there was a span of 15 bases. The CDR3 protein is CASSVIDRTYEKLFF. CDR3 nucleotides: TGTGCCAGCAGTGTGATCGACAGGACCTATGAAAAACTGTTTTTT.

The gene calls are TRBV30 and TRBJ1-3, with 10 bases identical to TRBD1. The ends lost 2 bases at V and 8 bases at J; junction bases unmatched: 6. Germline V lookup: CDR1 GTSNPN, CDR2 SVGIG (reference sequence). The CDR3 has 14 residues. The CDR3 is CAWSKGTGADTIYF. DNA for the CDR3: TGTGCCTGGAGTAAGGGGACAGGGGCGGACACCATATATTTT.

The J gene is TRBJ2-1, the V gene TRBV7-9; D is possibly TRBD1 (5 bases). V lost 5 bases and J 0 bases, leaving 11 bases between the germline ends. The CDR3 has 15 amino acids. The germline gives CDR1 SEHNR, CDR2 FQNEAQ (reference sequence). Here the CDR3 reads CASSIQGFSYNEQFF. The DNA of the CDR3 is TGTGCCAGCAGCATCCAGGGTTTCTCCTACAATGAGCAGTTCTTC.

There are a few counts of this clone. This chain links TRBV4-2 with TRBJ1-1; 7 nucleotides agree with TRBD1. Germline lookup yields CDR1 LGHNA and CDR2 YNFKEQ. Germline trimming cut 4 bases from V and 0 bases from J; bases unmatched to any gene: 8. The CDR3 totals 16 residues. The CDR3 DNA follows: TGTGCCAGCAGCCGCCGGGGACAGAGGATGAACACTGAAGCTTTCTTT. Translated: CASSRRGQRMNTEAFF.

This clone was counted only a few times. V and J are TRBV7-9 and TRBJ1-2; 7 nucleotides agree with TRBD1. The CDR3 sequence is 15 residues long. The V and J ends lost 2 bases and 0 bases, in that order; junction bases with no gene match: 3. The germline CDR1 and CDR2 sequences are SEHNR and FQNEAQ (reference sequence). CDR3 coding DNA: TGTGCCAGCAGCTTAAGTGACAGGGCTAACTATGGCTACACCTTC. Protein sequence: CASSLSDRANYGYTF. The complete variable domain, with remaining parts taken from reference TRBV7-9 and TRBJ1-2, reads DTGVSQNPRHKITKRGQNVTFRCDPISEHNRLYWYRQTLGQGPEFLTYFQNEAQLEKSRLLSDRFSAERPKGSFSTLEIQRTEQGDSAMYLCASSLSDRANYGYTFGSGTRLTVV.

J is TRBJ1-1 and V is TRBV7-8; 8 bases map to TRBD1. Germline CDR1 and CDR2: SGHVS and FQNEAQ. This CDR3 has 15 residues. V was pared by 2 bases and J by 1 base, with 3 bases of the junction left unmatched. CDR3 nucleotide sequence: TGTGCCAGCAGCTTATTAACAGGGGGGAACACTGAAGCTTTCTTT. Its translation: CASSLLTGGNTEAFF.

In this sample, this clone turned up a few times. The gene calls are TRBV5-6 and TRBJ1-2; 7 nucleotides align to TRBD1. The CDR3 is 12 residues long. Germline V gene sequence: CDR1 SGHDT, CDR2 YYEEEE. Written as DNA, the CDR3 is TGTGCAACAGGGGAGAGAGGTAATGGCTACACCTTC. It is translated as CATGERGNGYTF.

The chain uses TRBV21-1 and TRBJ2-1; TRBD2, as called in the table, went unchecked against the DNA. TRBV21-1 is marked as a pseudogene. This CDR3 has 18 amino acids. The CDR3 nucleotides read TGTGCCAGCAGCAAAGAAAGAAGGCGGACTAGCGTATACAATGAGCAGTTCTTC. Its translation is CASSKERRRTSVYNEQFF.